These 18 T cell receptor beta chains originate from one sample sequenced in a study of T cells in tumors after PD-1 blockade. Some clones are missing from TCRdb's copy, which holds only in-frame ones; the method was immunoSEQ multiplex PCR. The sample contains roughly 33,000 clones, just under 80% of which appear only once. The specimen was PBMCs, collected before anti-PD-1 treatment. The receptor source for this set is a human donor with basal cell carcinoma.

This chain joins TRBV7-6 and TRBJ2-3; TRBD1 matches at 7 bases. V lost 8 bases, J lost 0 bases, and 5 bases stayed unmatched. CDR1 and CDR2 from the germline V gene are SGHVS and FNYEAQ. This CDR3 contains 14 residues. The CDR3 bases are TGTGCCAGCGGTAGGGACAGTAGCACAGATACGCAGTATTTT. Protein: CASGRDSSTDTQYF.

Here the CDR3 DNA reads TGTGCCAGCAGCCCTAGCGGGTCCCCTAGCACAGATACGCAGTATTTT. This translates into CASSPSGSPSTDTQYF. J is TRBJ2-3 and V is TRBV2; 8 positions match TRBD2. The CDR3 covers 16 residues. Germline V CDR1 and CDR2: SNHLY, FYNNEI. Trimming at V came to 6 bases and at J to 0 bases, leaving 8 bases not matched to a gene.

This chain joins TRBV5-1 and TRBJ2-5, with TRBD1 matching over 10 bases. Germline V gives CDR1 SGHRS, CDR2 YFSETQ. The CDR3 runs to 15 residues. Trimming removed 4 bases from V and 1 base from J; junction bases left unmatched: 4. CDR3 amino acids: CASSRDRGIQETQYF. In nucleotides, the CDR3 is TGCGCCAGCAGCCGGGACAGGGGAATCCAAGAGACCCAGTACTTC. The variable domain in full, with the rest retrieved from reference TRBV5-1 and TRBJ2-5, is KAGVTQTPRYLIKTRGQQVTLSCSPISGHRSVSWYQQTPGQGLQFLFEYFSETQRNKGNFPGRFSGRQFSNSRSEMNVSTLELGDSALYLCASSRDRGIQETQYFGPGTRLLVL.

This clone was detected a few times. The rearrangement joins TRBV4-3 to TRBJ2-1; 9 nucleotides agree with TRBD2. There are 16 residues in the CDR3. The germline gives CDR1 LGHNA, CDR2 YSLEER. V shed 0 bases and J 13 bases; nucleotides not matched to a gene: 13. The CDR3 DNA follows: TGCGCCAGCAGCCAAGACCCGATCGGTAGCGGGAGTGCCCAGTTCTTC. Translating it yields CASSQDPIGSGSAQFF.

The rearrangement joins TRBV19 to TRBJ2-1; D may be TRBD2 (5 bases). Trimming took 8 bases from V and 7 from J, leaving 12 bases between them. The CDR3 sequence is 12 residues long. CDR1 LNHDA and CDR2 SQIVND come from the germline V gene (reference sequence). CDR3 in amino acids: CASRPGKNEQFF. The CDR3 DNA reads as TGTGCCAGTCGGCCGGGAAAAAATGAGCAGTTCTTC.

The chain recombines TRBV10-3 with TRBJ1-2; D might be TRBD1 (6 bases). This CDR3 is built from 12 residues. With 3 bases removed from V and 5 bases from J, the gap between germline ends came to 7 bases. Germline CDR1 is ENHRY and CDR2 is SYGVKD. The CDR3: CAISDTGYGYTF. The CDR3 bases are TGTGCCATCAGTGATACAGGGTATGGCTACACCTTC.

The chain combines TRBV7-9 with TRBJ1-6, with D perhaps TRBD1 (6 bases). V was pared by 2 bases and J by 8 bases, with 10 bases between. Germline values: CDR1 SEHNR, CDR2 FQNEAQ (reference sequence). This CDR3 comprises 14 residues. The CDR3 DNA reads TGTGCCAGCAGCTTATACAGGGTGGATTCACCCCTCCACTTT. It yields the protein CASSLYRVDSPLHF.

This clone was picked up a small number of times. The J gene is TRBJ2-7, the V gene TRBV5-1; D is tentatively TRBD1 or TRBD2 (5 bases each). Germline V lookup: CDR1 SGHRS, CDR2 YFSETQ. The CDR3 has 12 residues. The V end was cut by 6 bases, the J end by 6 bases, with 13 bases between. The CDR3 loop reads CASKRGRGEQYF. The CDR3 nucleotides read TGCGCCAGCAAGAGGGGCCGGGGCGAGCAGTACTTC. The full variable domain, in which reference TRBV5-1 and TRBJ2-7 provide the parts outside the CDR3, is KAGVTQTPRYLIKTRGQQVTLSCSPISGHRSVSWYQQTPGQGLQFLFEYFSETQRNKGNFPGRFSGRQFSNSRSEMNVSTLELGDSALYLCASKRGRGEQYFGPGTRLTVT.

The gene calls are TRBV14 and TRBJ1-4; possible D gene TRBD1, 5 bases. CDR1 and CDR2 from the germline V gene are SGHDN and FVKESK. The V end was cut by 0 bases, the J end by 0 bases, with 11 bases between. The CDR3 length is 17 residues. CDR3 region: CASSQDTGDPTNEKLFF. CDR3 nucleotides: TGTGCCAGCAGCCAAGATACAGGAGATCCAACTAATGAAAAACTGTTTTTT.

This clone occurred a few times. The chain couples TRBV11-1 to TRBJ2-1; no reliable D call. Germline V gene lookup returns CDR1 SGHAT and CDR2 FQDESV (reference sequence). V gave up 1 base and J gave up 5 bases, with 6 bases separating them. This CDR3 is built from 13 residues. The CDR3 nucleotides read TGTGCCAGCAGCTTAGTTTTGAACAATGAGCAGTTCTTC. Its protein product is CASSLVLNNEQFF.

This clone was recorded a few times. The genes are TRBV6-2 or TRBV6-3 and TRBJ2-4; 7 positions agree with TRBD1. The CDR3 consists of 15 residues. The ends lost 2 bases at V and 8 bases at J; junction bases unmatched: 9. Germline CDR1 reads MNHEY; CDR2 reads SVGEGT. As DNA, the CDR3 is TGTGCCAGCAGTTACCCGACAGGGATGATGGACATTCAGTACTTC. Translation: CASSYPTGMMDIQYF.

The chain employs TRBV6-2 or TRBV6-3 and TRBJ2-1; unclear D gene. Germline values: CDR1 MNHEY, CDR2 SVGEGT. This CDR3 has 11 amino acids. Trimming left V 5 bases short and J 9 bases short, with 8 bases between. CDR3 protein: CASSQRTEQFF. The CDR3, as DNA: TGTGCCAGCAGTCAAAGGACTGAGCAGTTCTTC.

V usage is TRBV6-2 or TRBV6-3 and J usage is TRBJ1-5, with 7 bases matching TRBD1. The germline V gene encodes CDR1 MNHEY and CDR2 SVGEGT. The CDR3 has 13 residues. The V and J ends lost 3 bases and 5 bases, in that order; junction bases with no gene match: 1. This CDR3 reads CASSYTGDQPQHF. The CDR3 DNA follows: TGTGCCAGCAGTTATACAGGGGATCAGCCCCAGCATTTT.

The chain recombines TRBV7-2 with TRBJ1-2, with D perhaps matching TRBD1 (6 bases). There are 17 residues in the CDR3. V was pared by 4 bases and J by 4 bases, with 22 bases between. From germline, CDR1 is SGHTA and CDR2 FQGNSA. The CDR3 loop is CASSWWTEELEGYGYTF. CDR3 nucleotides: TGTGCCAGCAGCTGGTGGACAGAAGAACTGGAGGGCTATGGCTACACCTTC.

This chain connects TRBV3-1 (or the pseudogene TRBV3-2) to TRBJ2-7; D possibly corresponds to TRBD2 (5 bases). Germline V lookup: CDR1 LGHDT, CDR2 YNNKEL (reference sequence). The V gene lost 1 base and the J gene lost 0 bases, with 13 bases spanning the gap. The CDR3 sequence is 16 residues long. In nucleotides, the CDR3 is TGTGCCAGCAGCCAAGTGTGGAGCGGAATCTCCTACGAGCAGTACTTC. It encodes CASSQVWSGISYEQYF.

The chain joins TRBV24-1 to TRBJ1-1; D is uncertain. The CDR3 length is 12 residues. Trimming left V 0 bases short and J 10 bases short, with 8 bases between. The germline gives CDR1 KGHDR, CDR2 SFDVKD. The DNA of the CDR3 is TGTGCCACCAGTGATTTGCTCGGCGGAGCTTTCTTT. It codes for CATSDLLGGAFF.

This chain uses TRBV5-1 with TRBJ1-3, with D hard to call. The CDR3 is 15 amino acids. CDR1 SGHRS and CDR2 YFSETQ come from the germline V gene. Trimming removed 0 bases at V and 2 bases at J, with 9 bases between. CDR3 in DNA: TGCGCCAGCAGCTTGGACAGTGGCACTGGAAACACCATATATTTT. It codes for CASSLDSGTGNTIYF.

The genes are TRBV28 and TRBJ2-7, with 8 bases lining up with TRBD2. Trimming removed 5 bases from V and 0 bases from J; junction bases left unmatched: 6. Germline CDR1 and CDR2: MDHEN and SYDVKM. The CDR3 spans 15 residues. The CDR3: CASSPLTSGSYEQYF. The DNA of the CDR3 is TGTGCCAGCAGTCCCCTCACTAGCGGCTCCTACGAGCAGTACTTC.